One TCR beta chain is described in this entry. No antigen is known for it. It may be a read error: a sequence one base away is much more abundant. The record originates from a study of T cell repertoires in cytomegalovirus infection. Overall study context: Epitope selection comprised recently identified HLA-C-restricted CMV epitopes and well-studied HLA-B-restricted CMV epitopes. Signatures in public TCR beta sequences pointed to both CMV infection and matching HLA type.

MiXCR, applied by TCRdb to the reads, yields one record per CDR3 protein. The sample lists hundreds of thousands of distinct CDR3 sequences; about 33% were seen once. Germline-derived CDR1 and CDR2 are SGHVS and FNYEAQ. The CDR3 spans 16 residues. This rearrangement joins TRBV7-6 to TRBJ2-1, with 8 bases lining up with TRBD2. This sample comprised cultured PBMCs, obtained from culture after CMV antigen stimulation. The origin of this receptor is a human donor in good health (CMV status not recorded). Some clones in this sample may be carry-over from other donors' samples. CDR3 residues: CASSPTTGTSGNGQFF. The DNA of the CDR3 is TGTGCCAGCAGCCCAACTACCGGGACTAGTGGCAATGGGCAGTTCTTC.